The present T cell receptor (beta chain) was sequenced within a study of cytomegalovirus exposure and HLA in healthy donors. This clone appeared once. Its antigen is unidentified. Regarding the study as a whole: Some TCR beta chains (over 150 of them) were listed as cytomegalovirus-associated.

The PCR employed 60 Vbeta primers together with 13 Jbeta primers. Some clones are missing from TCRdb's copy, which holds only in-frame ones; the method was immunoSEQ multiplex PCR. The table includes some 140,000 clones, over 70% detected once. Per the germline V gene, CDR1 is GTSNPN and CDR2 is SVGIG (reference sequence). This CDR3 has 16 amino acids. Trimming took off 0 bases at V and 7 bases at J, with 22 bases between the two ends. The clonotype was recovered from a man aged 18 to 29 in good health and CMV-seronegative. What was sequenced was PBMCs. The chain has TRBV30 and TRBJ2-7; D possibly corresponds to TRBD2 (5 bases). CDR3 coding DNA: TGTGCCTGGAGTGTGGCCCCTCAGGCGGCCCCGGGGGAGCAGTACTTC. The encoded protein is CAWSVAPQAAPGEQYF.